The 29 T cell receptor beta chains listed next were all sequenced from one sample in a study of blood T cell repertoires in COVID-19. Sequencing used immunoSEQ multiplex PCR; TCRdb keeps in-frame clones, though not all of them. This table holds under 200,000 clones, about 80% found once. The specimen sequenced was peripheral blood. The receptors originated from a man in his 70s with active or convalescent COVID-19.

This clone was recorded a few times. The genes are TRBV7-6 and TRBJ1-2; D may be TRBD1 (6 bases). V dropped 2 bases and J dropped 5 bases, with 15 bases sitting between them. The CDR3 is made up of 15 amino acids. Germline loops: CDR1 SGHVS, CDR2 FNYEAQ. CDR3 in amino acids: CASSLSPGGGYGYTF. For the CDR3, the DNA is TGTGCCAGCAGCTTAAGTCCGGGGGGCGGGTATGGCTACACCTTC. The variable domain in full, with the rest retrieved from reference TRBV7-6 and TRBJ1-2, is GAGVSQSPRYKVTKRGQDVALRCDPISGHVSLYWYRQALGQGPEFLTYFNYEAQQDKSGLPNDRFSAERPEGSISTLTIQRTEQRDSAMYRCASSLSPGGGYGYTFGSGTRLTVV.

The chain recombines TRBV7-9 with TRBJ1-2; D may be TRBD1 (5 bases). Germline lookup yields CDR1 SEHNR and CDR2 FQNEAQ (reference sequence). This CDR3 contains 15 residues. V dropped 4 bases and J dropped 1 base, with 13 bases sitting between them. CDR3 sequence reads: CASSSTASYNYGYTF. The CDR3 region has the DNA TGTGCCAGCAGCTCGACAGCCTCATATAACTATGGCTACACCTTC.

This sequence joins TRBV7-3 and TRBJ1-4; D might be TRBD1 (5 bases). CDR1 is SGHTA and CDR2 is FQGTGA in the germline V gene. Trimming removed 3 bases from V and 4 bases from J, with 12 bases in between. The CDR3 sequence is 15 residues long. Here the CDR3 DNA reads TGTGCCAGCAGCTTTCCGGGGGAGTATAATGAAAAACTGTTTTTT. Residues: CASSFPGEYNEKLFF.

CDR3 nucleotides: TGTGCCACCAGCAGAGATAAGCCGGATACGCAGTATTTT. Its protein product is CATSRDKPDTQYF. The chain has TRBV15 and TRBJ2-3, with unresolved D. The V gene lost 0 bases and the J gene lost 6 bases, with 7 bases spanning the gap. CDR3 size: 13 residues. Germline V gene data show CDR1 as LNHNV and CDR2 as YYDKDF (reference sequence).

The V call is TRBV30, the J call TRBJ1-2; possible D gene TRBD1, 5 bases. Between the trimmed V and J ends, which lost 0 bases and 6 bases, there was a span of 11 bases. The CDR3 covers 13 residues. Germline assignment: CDR1 GTSNPN and CDR2 SVGIG (reference sequence). CDR3 in DNA: TGTGCCTGGAGTGTAATGTGGGGGGATGGCTACACCTTC. Its protein is CAWSVMWGDGYTF.

The rearrangement joins TRBV5-1 to TRBJ2-1; TRBD2 agrees at 7 bases. CDR1 and CDR2 (germline): SGHRS, YFSETQ. This CDR3 is 16 amino acids long. Trimming cost V 2 bases and J 0 bases; bases outside gene matches: 5. In nucleotides, the CDR3 is TGCGCCAGCAGCTTAGGATCTAGCGGCTCCTACAATGAGCAGTTCTTC. It is translated as CASSLGSSGSYNEQFF.

CDR3 nucleotides: TGCAGCGTAACTAGCGGAGGGAACTCCTACGAGCAGTACTTC. This translates into CSVTSGGNSYEQYF. The chain combines TRBV29-1 with TRBJ2-7, with 8 positions matching TRBD2. Germline assignment: CDR1 SQVTM and CDR2 ANQGSEA. The CDR3 totals 14 residues. V trimming: 6 bases; J trimming: 0 bases; junction bases outside the gene matches: 7.

CDR3 nucleotide sequence: TGTGCCAGCAGTGGAGATACCTACGAGCAGTACTTC. Protein product: CASSGDTYEQYF. V is TRBV2 and J is TRBJ2-7; D gene unclear. Deletions cut 4 bases from V and 2 bases from J, with 6 bases between. Germline-derived CDR1 and CDR2 are SNHLY and FYNNEI. The CDR3 runs 12 residues.

Only one count was recorded for this clone. This rearrangement joins TRBV24-1 to TRBJ2-3; TRBD1 is a possible D gene (6 bases). V was pared by 5 bases and J by 3 bases, with 11 bases between. The CDR3 totals 14 residues. Germline-derived CDR1 and CDR2 are KGHDR and SFDVKD. The CDR3 coding sequence is TGTGCCACCAGTGGAGGACAGATTACAGATACGCAGTATTTT. Protein sequence: CATSGGQITDTQYF.

This clone turned up a few times. The rearrangement joins TRBV12-5 to TRBJ2-1, with 9 nucleotides matching TRBD2. Unmatched junction bases numbered 6, after V lost 3 bases and J lost 6 bases. In germline, CDR1 is LGHNT, CDR2 FRNRAP. The CDR3 consists of 15 residues. CDR3 loop: CASGLSGGFINEQFF. CDR3 DNA sequence: TGTGCTAGTGGTTTAAGCGGGGGGTTTATCAATGAGCAGTTCTTC.

The rearrangement uses TRBV2 and TRBJ1-1, with D possibly matching TRBD1 (5 bases). Germline-derived CDR1 and CDR2 are SNHLY and FYNNEI. This CDR3 is 13 amino acids long. The ends were cut back, 7 bases at V and 4 bases at J, with 13 bases in the middle. The CDR3 sequence is CASTFPGGTEAFF. The CDR3 region has the DNA TGTGCCAGCACTTTTCCCGGGGGCACTGAAGCTTTCTTT. The variable domain in full, with the rest retrieved from reference TRBV2 and TRBJ1-1, is EPEVTQTPSHQVTQMGQEVILRCVPISNHLYFYWYRQILGQKVEFLVSFYNNEISEKSEIFDDQFSVERPDGSNFTLKIRSTKLEDSAMYFCASTFPGGTEAFFGQGTRLTVV.

This clone was detected a few times. The chain recombines TRBV6-5 with TRBJ1-5; weak D call: TRBD1 (5 bases). The CDR3 is 15 amino acids. Germline V gives CDR1 MNHEY, CDR2 SVGAGI. Trimming shortened V by 6 bases and J by 6 bases, and 18 bases separated the two germline ends. CDR3 loop: CASRAVYWGGQPQHF. DNA of the CDR3: TGTGCCAGCAGGGCGGTGTATTGGGGGGGTCAGCCCCAGCATTTT.

The chain couples TRBV6-5 to TRBJ1-5; 7 bases match TRBD1. The V and J ends lost 6 bases and 4 bases, in that order; junction bases with no gene match: 3. CDR1 is MNHEY and CDR2 is SVGAGI in the germline V gene. The CDR3 loop spans 13 amino acids. The CDR3 is CASRETGNQPQHF. In DNA, the CDR3 is TGTGCCAGCAGGGAGACAGGGAATCAGCCCCAGCATTTT.

The chain joins TRBV11-2 to TRBJ1-3, with 8 bases aligning to TRBD1. CDR1 and CDR2 from the germline V gene are SGHAT and FQNNGV. With V trimmed by 4 bases and J by 7 bases, 6 bases remained unmatched. The CDR3 runs 14 residues. CDR3 nucleotide sequence: TGTGCCAGCAGCTACCGGGACAGGTCCAACACCATATATTTT. Translating gives CASSYRDRSNTIYF.

The gene calls are TRBV2 and TRBJ1-4; a weak D match, TRBD1 (5 bases). V was trimmed by 7 bases and J by 8 bases, leaving 14 bases between them. This CDR3 is 13 amino acids long. CDR1 and CDR2 from the germline V gene are SNHLY and FYNNEI. The CDR3 loop reads CASNPAGLEKLFF. CDR3 in DNA: TGTGCCAGCAACCCGGCAGGGCTAGAAAAACTGTTTTTT. The full variable domain, rest sourced from reference TRBV2 and TRBJ1-4, is EPEVTQTPSHQVTQMGQEVILRCVPISNHLYFYWYRQILGQKVEFLVSFYNNEISEKSEIFDDQFSVERPDGSNFTLKIRSTKLEDSAMYFCASNPAGLEKLFFGSGTQLSVL.

In its sample, this clone was seen a few times. The V gene is TRBV11-2, the J gene TRBJ2-7; D unresolved. This CDR3 region has 18 residues. Trimming removed 7 bases from V and 2 bases from J, with 27 bases in between. Germline CDR1 and CDR2: SGHAT and FQNNGV. CDR3 DNA sequence: TGTGCCAGCACCCTAAGAAGTGTCGGGTACTACCTTCCCTACGAGCAGTACTTC. Encoded protein: CASTLRSVGYYLPYEQYF.

The CDR3 DNA reads as TGTGCCAGCAGCCCAACGGGGGAGCAGCCCCAGCATTTT. This translates into CASSPTGEQPQHF. This rearrangement joins TRBV3-1 (or the pseudogene TRBV3-2) to TRBJ1-5; possible D gene TRBD1, 5 bases. The CDR3 runs to 13 residues. Trimming removed 4 bases from V and 7 bases from J, with 11 bases in between. Germline values: CDR1 LGHDT, CDR2 YNNKEL (reference sequence).

The chain combines TRBV5-1 with TRBJ2-3; 7 positions agree with TRBD1. The CDR3 runs 14 residues. Per germline, CDR1 SGHRS and CDR2 YFSETQ. Losses at the gene ends were 4 bases for V and 6 bases for J; bases not matched to a gene: 8. As DNA, the CDR3 is TGCGCCAGCAGCCCGCGAGGGGGCGGGGATACGCAGTATTTT. Residues: CASSPRGGGDTQYF.

The CDR3 sequence is CASSPAGTSRSYNEQFF. The CDR3 bases are TGCGCCAGCAGCCCGGCAGGAACAAGTCGCTCCTACAATGAGCAGTTCTTC. The chain employs TRBV5-1 and TRBJ2-1; no clear D gene. V lost 4 bases to trimming and J lost 0 bases, with 17 bases between them. The germline gives CDR1 SGHRS, CDR2 YFSETQ. CDR3 length equals 17 residues. The whole variable domain, remainder taken from reference TRBV5-1 and TRBJ2-1, is KAGVTQTPRYLIKTRGQQVTLSCSPISGHRSVSWYQQTPGQGLQFLFEYFSETQRNKGNFPGRFSGRQFSNSRSEMNVSTLELGDSALYLCASSPAGTSRSYNEQFFGPGTRLTVL.

The rearrangement joins TRBV6-5 to TRBJ2-7; the D gene is possibly TRBD2 (5 bases). Germline V lookup: CDR1 MNHEY, CDR2 SVGAGI. The ends were cut back, 4 bases at V and 12 bases at J, with 19 bases in the middle. The CDR3 has 13 amino acids. The chain's CDR3 is CASSSKTSVPPYF. CDR3 bases: TGTGCCAGCAGTTCCAAAACTAGTGTCCCTCCGTACTTC.

J is TRBJ2-7 and V is TRBV5-1, with a tentative D call TRBD2 (8 bases). Germline loops: CDR1 SGHRS, CDR2 YFSETQ. With 0 bases removed from V and 6 bases from J, the gap between germline ends came to 13 bases. The CDR3 covers 14 residues. CDR3 nucleotides: TGCGCCAGCAGCTTGGAACAGGGGACTAGCGAGCAGTACTTC. It is translated as CASSLEQGTSEQYF.

The chain has TRBV10-3 and TRBJ2-3, with D uncertain. CDR3 size: 15 residues. V shed 7 bases and J shed 3 bases, with 17 bases lying between them. CDR1 ENHRY and CDR2 SYGVKD come from the germline V gene. In DNA form, the CDR3 reads TGTGCCATCACGTCGAACCTAGGTAATACAGATACGCAGTATTTT. Encoded protein: CAITSNLGNTDTQYF.

The chain combines TRBV5-1 with TRBJ2-2, with no clear D. This CDR3 contains 16 residues. V lost 2 bases to trimming and J lost 0 bases, with 11 bases between them. The V gene's germline CDR1 is SGHRS and CDR2 YFSETQ. The CDR3 nucleotides read TGCGCCAGCAGCTTTGGAGCCCCGTCGAACACCGGGGAGCTGTTTTTT. As protein: CASSFGAPSNTGELFF.

The rearrangement uses TRBV7-2 and TRBJ1-6, with D possibly matching TRBD1 (5 bases). The length of the CDR3 is 15 residues. V lost 1 base and J 7 bases, leaving 11 bases between the germline ends. CDR1 SGHTA and CDR2 FQGNSA come from the germline V gene. CDR3 DNA: TGTGCCAGCAGCTTAGATTTCCAGGGAAATTCACCCCTCCACTTT. It encodes CASSLDFQGNSPLHF.

The genes are TRBV10-1 and TRBJ2-7; D possibly corresponds to TRBD1 (6 bases). CDR1 is WNHNN and CDR2 is SYGVQD in the germline V gene (reference sequence). The length of the CDR3 is 14 residues. The ends were cut back, 2 bases at V and 7 bases at J, with 15 bases in the middle. In nucleotides, the CDR3 is TGCGCCAGCAGTGAGGGGGGCCGCCCCGGGGAGCAGTACTTC. It yields the protein CASSEGGRPGEQYF.

J is TRBJ2-6 and V is TRBV21-1; the D segment call TRBD1 is taken from the table without a DNA check. TRBV21-1 is a recognized pseudogene. The CDR3 loop spans 14 amino acids. CDR3 sequence (DNA): TGTGCCGGCCGACAGGGGGCTGGGGCCAACGTCCTGACTTTC. Its protein product is CAGRQGAGANVLTF.

As regards this clone: This specimen includes other DNA sequences encoding the same CDR3. The chain carries TRBV18 and TRBJ2-7; 16 bases agree with TRBD2. J gave up 4 bases and V 3 bases, and 6 bases lay outside the gene matches. The length of the CDR3 is 17 residues. CDR1 is KGHSH and CDR2 is LQKENI in the germline V gene. CDR3: CASSPPGLAGGSYEQYF. DNA for the CDR3: TGTGCCAGCTCACCTCCGGGACTAGCGGGGGGGTCGTACGAGCAGTACTTC.

The rearrangement uses TRBV7-2 and TRBJ2-7; TRBD2 is a possible D gene (6 bases). CDR3 size: 12 residues. V was shortened by 4 bases and J by 5 bases, with 9 bases between the two germline ends. From germline, CDR1 is SGHTA and CDR2 FQGNSA. The CDR3 protein is CASSSGVHEQYF. The CDR3 DNA reads TGTGCCAGCAGCTCGGGGGTCCACGAGCAGTACTTC.

The V and J genes are TRBV10-3 and TRBJ1-1; perhaps TRBD1 as D (6 bases). Trimming stripped 4 bases from V and 1 base from J, with 7 bases between. Germline V gene data show CDR1 as ENHRY and CDR2 as SYGVKD. The CDR3 extends over 13 amino acids. CDR3 protein: CAISGRGNTEAFF. The CDR3 DNA follows: TGTGCCATCAGTGGCAGGGGGAACACTGAAGCTTTCTTT.